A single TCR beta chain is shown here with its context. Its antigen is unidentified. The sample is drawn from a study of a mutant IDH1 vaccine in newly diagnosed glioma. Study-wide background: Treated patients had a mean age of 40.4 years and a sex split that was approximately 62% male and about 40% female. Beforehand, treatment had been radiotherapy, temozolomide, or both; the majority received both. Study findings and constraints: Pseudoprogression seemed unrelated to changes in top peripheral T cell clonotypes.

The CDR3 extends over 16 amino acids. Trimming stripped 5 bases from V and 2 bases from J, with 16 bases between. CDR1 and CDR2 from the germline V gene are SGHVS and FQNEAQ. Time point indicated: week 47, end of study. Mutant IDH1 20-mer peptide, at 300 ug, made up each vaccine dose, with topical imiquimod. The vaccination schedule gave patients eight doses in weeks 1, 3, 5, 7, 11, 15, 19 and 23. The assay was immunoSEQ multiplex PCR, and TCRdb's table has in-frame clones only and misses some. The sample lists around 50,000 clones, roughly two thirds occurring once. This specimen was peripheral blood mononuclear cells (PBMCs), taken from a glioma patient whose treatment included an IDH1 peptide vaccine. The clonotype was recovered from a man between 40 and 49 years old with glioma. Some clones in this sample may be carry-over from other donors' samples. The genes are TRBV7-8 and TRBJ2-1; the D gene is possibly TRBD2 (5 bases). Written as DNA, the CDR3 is TGTGCCAGCAGCCCTAGGACGGGATTGGCCTACAATGAGCAGTTCTTC. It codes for CASSPRTGLAYNEQFF.